A single sample gave rise to the 21 T cell receptor beta chains below, sequenced in a study of blood T cell repertoires in COVID-19. Method: immunoSEQ multiplex PCR; TCRdb's copy keeps in-frame clones and lacks some. The sample comprises some 96,000 clones, 86% of which are singletons, and about a tenth rests with the top ten. What was sequenced was peripheral blood. Receptors were obtained from a man in his fifties with acute or convalescent COVID-19.

V gene TRBV27 combines with J gene TRBJ1-1, with 7 bases that match TRBD1. The J segment lost 5 bases and the V segment lost 2 bases, leaving 8 bases of the junction unmatched. Germline V gene data show CDR1 as MNHEY and CDR2 as SMNVEV (reference sequence). This CDR3 has 15 residues. The CDR3 sequence: CASSLAGGPVTEAFF. In nucleotides, the CDR3 is TGTGCCAGCAGTTTAGCAGGGGGACCTGTAACTGAAGCTTTCTTT.

This chain connects TRBV20-1 to TRBJ2-5; 7 positions agree with TRBD2. Germline assignment: CDR1 DFQATT and CDR2 SNEGSKA (reference sequence). The CDR3 length is 13 residues. The trim removed 3 bases at V and 3 bases at J, leaving 4 bases unmatched. CDR3 nucleotides: TGCAGTGCTAGTGGTCGGGAGGAAGAGACCCAGTACTTC. Its translation is CSASGREEETQYF.

The gene calls are TRBV5-6 and TRBJ2-6; a weak D match, TRBD1 (6 bases). Germline-derived CDR1 and CDR2 are SGHDT and YYEEEE. V gave up 4 bases and J gave up 4 bases, with 15 bases separating them. CDR3 length: 16 amino acids. CDR3 DNA: TGTGCCAGCAGCCCAATAGCAGGGGACGGGGCCAACGTCCTGACTTTC. It yields the protein CASSPIAGDGANVLTF.

The J gene is TRBJ2-5, the V gene TRBV18; 7 nucleotides align to TRBD2. CDR3 length: 15 residues. Losses at the gene ends were 3 bases for V and 4 bases for J; bases not matched to a gene: 8. In germline, CDR1 is KGHSH, CDR2 LQKENI. The CDR3 sequence: CASSPRAGGGETQYF. The CDR3 DNA is TGTGCCAGCTCACCTCGGGCCGGCGGGGGAGAGACCCAGTACTTC.

The rearrangement uses TRBV27 and TRBJ2-7, with 9 bases that match TRBD1. The CDR3 has 16 amino acids. Germline V gives CDR1 MNHEY, CDR2 SMNVEV (reference sequence). The J segment lost 1 base and the V segment lost 6 bases, leaving 10 bases of the junction unmatched. As DNA, the CDR3 is TGTGCCAGCAGGGGAAGGGGGACAGGGCCGTCCTACGAGCAGTACTTC. Its translation is CASRGRGTGPSYEQYF.

The rearrangement uses TRBV6-5 and TRBJ1-4, with TRBD1 identical over 11 bases. The trim removed 6 bases at V and 7 bases at J, leaving 4 bases unmatched. Germline CDR1 is MNHEY and CDR2 is SVGAGI. The CDR3 consists of 14 residues. The CDR3 DNA follows: TGTGCCAGCAGGGACAGGGGGCTTAGTGAAAAACTGTTTTTT. It codes for CASRDRGLSEKLFF.

The chain couples TRBV9 to TRBJ1-4; possible D gene TRBD1, 6 bases. The CDR3 is 16 amino acids. Germline V CDR1 and CDR2: SGDLS, YYNGEE. Trimming cost V 0 bases and J 2 bases, with 11 bases left between them. The CDR3 here is CASSVAGGGTNEKLFF. The CDR3, as DNA: TGTGCCAGCAGCGTAGCTGGGGGCGGTACTAATGAAAAACTGTTTTTT.

The chain couples TRBV5-1 to TRBJ1-1, with a possible D match to TRBD1 (5 bases). CDR1 is SGHRS, CDR2 YFSETQ, per germline. The V end lost 0 bases, the J end lost 2 bases, and 20 bases lay between the germline ends. There are 18 residues in the CDR3. This chain's CDR3 is CASSLGPSRGKGNTEAFF. The CDR3 DNA is TGCGCCAGCAGCTTGGGGCCTTCCCGGGGGAAAGGCAACACTGAAGCTTTCTTT.

The chain couples TRBV5-1 to TRBJ2-7; 9 nucleotides line up with TRBD1. CDR1 and CDR2 from the germline V gene are SGHRS and YFSETQ. The CDR3 extends over 15 amino acids. V gave up 5 bases and J gave up 5 bases; unmatched junction bases: 11. In DNA form, the CDR3 reads TGCGCCAGCAGTTTTAATTTACAGGGGGCCAACGAGCAGTACTTC. Its protein product is CASSFNLQGANEQYF. Filled out from reference TRBV5-1 and TRBJ2-7, the complete variable domain reads KAGVTQTPRYLIKTRGQQVTLSCSPISGHRSVSWYQQTPGQGLQFLFEYFSETQRNKGNFPGRFSGRQFSNSRSEMNVSTLELGDSALYLCASSFNLQGANEQYFGPGTRLTVT.

The CDR3 DNA is TGCGCCAGCAGCCGAGCGGGGGCAGATACGCAGTATTTT. This translates into CASSRAGADTQYF. This chain uses TRBV5-1 with TRBJ2-3; 8 nucleotides align to TRBD2. The CDR3 is 13 amino acids. J gave up 4 bases and V 4 bases, and 2 bases lay outside the gene matches. Germline assignment: CDR1 SGHRS and CDR2 YFSETQ.

The count of this clone is one. This sequence joins TRBV3-1 (or the pseudogene TRBV3-2) and TRBJ1-1, with D unclear. Trimming left V 1 base short and J 11 bases short, with 5 bases between. There are 10 residues in the CDR3. CDR1 LGHDT and CDR2 YNNKEL come from the germline V gene (reference sequence). CDR3 nucleotide sequence: TGTGCCAGCAGCCAAGTCTTGGCTTTCTTT. Translating it yields CASSQVLAFF.

V is TRBV13 and J is TRBJ2-3; 8 positions match TRBD1. The germline CDR1 and CDR2 sequences are PRHDT and FYEKMQ (reference sequence). The length of the CDR3 is 15 residues. The V gene end was trimmed by 4 bases and the J gene end by 3 bases; junction bases not matched to a gene: 6. The DNA for the CDR3 is TGTGCCAGCAGCTCCGGGACAGGTAAAACAGATACGCAGTATTTT. Translating gives CASSSGTGKTDTQYF.

This chain joins TRBV5-4 and TRBJ2-3, with a weak D call TRBD2 (6 bases). This CDR3 region has 12 residues. The ends were cut back, 4 bases at V and 9 bases at J, with 12 bases in the middle. Germline V gene lookup returns CDR1 SGHNT and CDR2 YYREEE (reference sequence). The CDR3 is CASSEGTSTQYF. The CDR3 DNA reads TGTGCCAGCAGCGAAGGGACTTCCACGCAGTATTTT.

This chain links TRBV2 with TRBJ1-1; 8 nucleotides align to TRBD1. V shed 8 bases, J shed 0 bases, and the junction held 2 bases outside the gene matches. The germline V gene encodes CDR1 SNHLY and CDR2 FYNNEI. This CDR3 spans 13 amino acids. CDR3 in amino acids: CASQDRVNTEAFF. The CDR3 DNA reads as TGTGCCAGCCAGGACAGGGTGAACACTGAAGCTTTCTTT.

The chain carries TRBV2 and TRBJ1-1; no firm D call. CDR1 and CDR2 (germline): SNHLY, FYNNEI. There are 14 residues in the CDR3. V lost 4 bases to trimming and J lost 5 bases, with 14 bases between them. In nucleotides, the CDR3 is TGTGCCAGCAGTGTGGAGGGATCGAGGACTGAAGCTTTCTTT. Its protein product is CASSVEGSRTEAFF.

This chain uses TRBV19 with TRBJ1-1; a weak D match, TRBD1 (5 bases). The CDR3 is 14 amino acids. Trimming left V 7 bases short and J 2 bases short, with 14 bases between. From germline, CDR1 is LNHDA and CDR2 SQIVND (reference sequence). This CDR3 reads CASTAPGINTEAFF. The CDR3 DNA reads TGTGCCAGTACTGCCCCAGGGATCAACACTGAAGCTTTCTTT.

The chain carries TRBV5-4 and TRBJ2-1; 15 bases are a match to TRBD2. This CDR3 spans 16 amino acids. J gave up 5 bases and V 4 bases, and 4 bases lay outside the gene matches. Per the germline V gene, CDR1 is SGHNT and CDR2 is YYREEE (reference sequence). The CDR3 DNA is TGTGCCAGCAGCCCGGGACTAGCGGGAGGTAACAATGAGCAGTTCTTC. Protein product: CASSPGLAGGNNEQFF.

In this sample, this clone turned up once. CDR3 loop: CASAGLVGRSGELFF. CDR3 nucleotide sequence: TGTGCCAGCGCGGGACTAGTTGGTCGCTCGGGGGAGCTGTTTTTT. This chain connects TRBV18 to TRBJ2-2; TRBD2 agrees at 8 bases. V dropped 8 bases and J dropped 8; count of bases not matched to a gene: 13. CDR1 and CDR2 from the germline V gene are KGHSH and LQKENI. CDR3 length: 15 residues. The full variable domain, with the rest looked up from reference TRBV18 and TRBJ2-2, is NAGVMQNPRHLVRRRGQEARLRCSPMKGHSHVYWYRQLPEEGLKFMVYLQKENIIDESGMPKERFSAEFPKEGPSILRIQQVVRGDSAAYFCASAGLVGRSGELFFGEGSRLTVL.

V is TRBV18 and J is TRBJ1-1; D is ambiguous. The V end lost 4 bases, the J end lost 3 bases, and 18 bases lay between the germline ends. The CDR3 runs 16 residues. Germline V gives CDR1 KGHSH, CDR2 LQKENI. CDR3 nucleotides: TGTGCCAGCTCACTCCATGCAAGAGCGGCGGACACTGAAGCTTTCTTT. Amino acid sequence: CASSLHARAADTEAFF.

The genes are TRBV6-6 and TRBJ1-1; D remains ambiguous. Trimming stripped 7 bases from V and 1 base from J, with 10 bases between. This CDR3 is built from 13 residues. In germline, CDR1 is MNHNY, CDR2 SVGAGI (reference sequence). The CDR3 region is CASTIVRNTEAFF. As DNA, the CDR3 is TGTGCCAGCACCATAGTTAGGAACACTGAAGCTTTCTTT.

Only one count was recorded for this clone. The rearrangement uses TRBV25-1 and TRBJ1-1; D unclear. V shed 3 bases and J shed 2 bases, with 16 bases lying between them. Germline lookup yields CDR1 MGHDK and CDR2 SYGVNS. The CDR3 is made up of 16 amino acids. In nucleotides, the CDR3 is TGTGCCAGCAGTGACCCCTCGGCGGGGAGAAACACTGAAGCTTTCTTT. The encoded protein is CASSDPSAGRNTEAFF.